Below, 20 T cell receptor beta chains from the same sample are listed, as sequenced in a study of beta chain features in type 1 diabetes. Reverse transcribing all isolated RNA meant expressed TCRB transcripts were sequenced. The method was immunoSEQ multiplex PCR; TCRdb's version includes in-frame clones alone and lacks a portion of them. The sample comprises approximately 100,000 clones, around 40% of which are singletons, and 0.06% to 0.075% rests with the top ten. Sequencing was carried out using stem cell memory CD4+ T cells from blood. These receptors came from a woman between 18 and 29 years old in good health.

This clone has only a few counts. The V call is TRBV18, the J call TRBJ1-5, with 9 nucleotides matching TRBD1. Germline CDR1 is KGHSH and CDR2 is LQKENI. V lost 6 bases, J lost 4 bases, and 7 bases stayed unmatched. The CDR3 contains 15 residues. The CDR3 protein is CASSRAGQGNQPQHF. Written as DNA, the CDR3 is TGTGCCAGCTCCCGGGCAGGACAGGGGAATCAGCCCCAGCATTTT.

The chain carries TRBV30 and TRBJ2-5; 7 bases fit TRBD1. Germline V gene sequence: CDR1 GTSNPN, CDR2 SVGIG (reference sequence). This CDR3 region has 15 residues. J was trimmed by 10 bases and V by 0 bases; bases with no gene match: 14. The DNA of the CDR3 is TGTGCCTGGAGTGTACAGGGGACAGCCCTGCCGGACCAGTACTTC. This encodes CAWSVQGTALPDQYF.

This clone showed up just a few times. V and J are TRBV4-3 and TRBJ2-7; 8 nucleotides match TRBD1. CDR1 is LGHNA, CDR2 YSLEER, per germline. The CDR3 length is 16 residues. J was trimmed by 4 bases and V by 3 bases; bases with no gene match: 11. This CDR3 is CASSQTGGQGLYEQYF. The DNA of the CDR3 is TGCGCCAGCAGCCAGACGGGCGGACAGGGTCTATACGAGCAGTACTTC.

The rearrangement uses TRBV27 and TRBJ1-5, with 8 bases matching TRBD1. The V and J ends lost 3 bases and 7 bases, in that order; junction bases with no gene match: 5. The CDR3 runs to 14 residues. Germline values: CDR1 MNHEY, CDR2 SMNVEV (reference sequence). This chain's CDR3 is CASSFSGGGQPQHF. In DNA form, the CDR3 reads TGTGCCAGCAGTTTTTCAGGGGGCGGGCAGCCCCAGCATTTT.

This clone was counted a single time. This chain joins TRBV28 and TRBJ2-7; 9 nucleotides line up with TRBD1. The V segment lost 5 bases and the J segment 3 bases; nucleotides outside the gene matches: 5. Germline-derived CDR1 and CDR2 are MDHEN and SYDVKM. The CDR3 spans 14 residues. This CDR3 is CASSIGTGRYEQYF. The CDR3 DNA reads TGTGCCAGCAGTATAGGGACAGGGCGCTACGAGCAGTACTTC.

The chain uses TRBV30 and TRBJ2-2, with D possibly being TRBD1 (5 bases). Trimming removed 0 bases from V and 5 bases from J, with 16 bases in between. Germline V CDR1 and CDR2: GTSNPN, SVGIG (reference sequence). The CDR3 loop spans 16 amino acids. The CDR3 sequence is CAWSVPETVLTGELFF. The CDR3 nucleotides read TGTGCCTGGAGTGTACCCGAGACAGTTTTAACCGGGGAGCTGTTTTTT. The variable domain in full, completed from reference TRBV30 and TRBJ2-2, reads SQTIHQWPATLVQPVGSPLSLECTVEGTSNPNLYWYRQAAGRGLQLLFYSVGIGQISSEVPQNLSASRPQDRQFILSSKKLLLSDSGFYLCAWSVPETVLTGELFFGEGSRLTVL.

A few counts support this clone. The rearrangement uses TRBV7-2 and TRBJ2-7; weak D call: TRBD2 (5 bases). Germline CDR1 is SGHTA and CDR2 is FQGNSA. This CDR3 has 14 residues. The V end lost 5 bases, the J end lost 3 bases, and 14 bases lay between the germline ends. The CDR3 bases are TGTGCCAGCAGCCGGGGATCAACGGGCTACGAGCAGTACTTC. Protein product: CASSRGSTGYEQYF.

J is TRBJ2-1 and V is TRBV5-8; D might be TRBD1 (6 bases). V was pared by 6 bases and J by 5 bases, with 18 bases between. The CDR3 is 15 residues long. Germline V gene lookup returns CDR1 SGHTS and CDR2 YDEGEE. CDR3 in amino acids: CASTPWGLAHNEQFF. The CDR3 nucleotides read TGTGCCAGCACCCCCTGGGGGCTAGCCCACAATGAGCAGTTCTTC.

This clone came up a few times. The V call is TRBV4-2, the J call TRBJ2-3, with D possibly being TRBD1 (5 bases). The V gene lost 0 bases and the J gene lost 2 bases, with 18 bases spanning the gap. CDR3 length equals 18 residues. CDR1 LGHNA and CDR2 YNFKEQ come from the germline V gene. The CDR3, as DNA: TGTGCCAGCAGCCAAGAGCTACTCGGACAAATAAACACAGATACGCAGTATTTT. Protein product: CASSQELLGQINTDTQYF.

This clone was seen only a few times. The V gene is TRBV7-7, the J gene TRBJ2-1; D not resolved. The V and J ends lost 1 base and 6 bases respectively, with 10 bases between them. CDR1 SSHAT and CDR2 FNYEAQ come from the germline V gene (reference sequence). This CDR3 has 14 amino acids. CDR3 nucleotides: TGTGCCAGCAGCTTAGGCCCGGGTTCCAATGAGCAGTTCTTC. It yields the protein CASSLGPGSNEQFF.

V is TRBV7-2 and J is TRBJ2-1; D unresolved. The V end was cut by 1 base, the J end by 4 bases, with 14 bases between. Germline assignment: CDR1 SGHTA and CDR2 FQGNSA. The CDR3 runs to 16 residues. The CDR3 here is CASSLGAPAGYNEQFF. The DNA of the CDR3 is TGTGCCAGCAGCTTAGGGGCCCCCGCAGGTTACAATGAGCAGTTCTTC.

This clone was detected a few times. The rearrangement links TRBV19 to TRBJ2-1, with 8 bases identical to TRBD1. CDR1 and CDR2 (germline): LNHDA, SQIVND (reference sequence). The CDR3 spans 14 residues. V was pared by 9 bases and J by 6 bases, with 10 bases of the junction left unmatched. The CDR3 sequence: CASARGQGPNEQFF. The CDR3 DNA reads as TGTGCCAGCGCTAGAGGACAGGGACCCAATGAGCAGTTCTTC.

The chain combines TRBV7-9 with TRBJ1-5; D may be TRBD1 (5 bases). Germline V CDR1 and CDR2: SEHNR, FQNEAQ (reference sequence). The CDR3 length is 13 residues. V lost 1 base and J 7 bases, leaving 8 bases between the germline ends. The CDR3 reads CASSLGGGQPQHF. DNA of the CDR3: TGTGCCAGCAGCTTAGGGGGGGGACAGCCCCAGCATTTT.

This clone was seen a single time. V usage is TRBV7-9 and J usage is TRBJ2-7; 9 positions agree with TRBD1. Germline loops: CDR1 SEHNR, CDR2 FQNEAQ (reference sequence). CDR3 length: 15 residues. V trimming: 6 bases; J trimming: 6 bases; junction bases outside the gene matches: 12. The chain's CDR3 is CASSNSGTGLLEQYF. For the CDR3, the DNA is TGTGCCAGCAGTAATTCCGGGACAGGGTTGCTCGAGCAGTACTTC.

The chain has TRBV30 and TRBJ1-2; D gene uncertain. Deletions cut 8 bases from V and 2 bases from J, with 9 bases between. Germline lookup yields CDR1 GTSNPN and CDR2 SVGIG (reference sequence). The CDR3 has 11 amino acids. The DNA of the CDR3 is TGTGCCCTCCGGGAGAACTATGGCTACACCTTC. Amino acid sequence: CALRENYGYTF.

This chain joins TRBV27 and TRBJ2-2; D is perhaps TRBD1 (7 bases). Germline CDR1 MNHEY, CDR2 SMNVEV (reference sequence). V lost 8 bases and J lost 4, with 17 bases in between. The CDR3 is 15 amino acids. CDR3: CASRPGGISTGELFF. The CDR3 nucleotides read TGTGCCAGCCGGCCAGGGGGGATTTCCACCGGGGAGCTGTTTTTT.

J is TRBJ1-4 and V is TRBV27; the D gene is possibly TRBD1 (6 bases). The CDR3 runs 16 residues. Looked up from germline, CDR1 is MNHEY and CDR2 is SMNVEV (reference sequence). V was clipped by 4 bases and J by 5 bases, with 17 bases between them. CDR3 in DNA: TGTGCCAGCAGTTCACAGGGAAAAGTCGGCAATGAAAAACTGTTTTTT. Residues: CASSSQGKVGNEKLFF.

This clone was seen a few times. The chain combines TRBV18 with TRBJ1-1; 9 bases fit TRBD1. After removal of 5 bases from V and 7 bases from J, the junction contained 8 bases not matched to a gene. This CDR3 is 14 amino acids long. Germline lookup yields CDR1 KGHSH and CDR2 LQKENI. The CDR3 region has the DNA TGTGCCAGCTCAGTTGGACAGGGGATCTTTGAAGCTTTCTTT. This sequence encodes CASSVGQGIFEAFF.

This clone was found a few times. The junction departs from the called germline gene at one end, perhaps through a read error. This chain joins TRBV7-7 and TRBJ2-1, with TRBD2 matching over 8 bases. The CDR3 runs to 14 residues. The germline V gene encodes CDR1 SSHAT and CDR2 FNYEAQ (reference sequence). The CDR3 reads CASSQEGSGTRKFF. CDR3 in DNA: TGTGCTAGCAGCCAGGAGGGTAGCGGGACCCGAAAGTTCTTC.

The table lists this clone with a few counts. J is TRBJ2-1 and V is TRBV20-1; D uncertain. Germline CDR1 reads DFQATT; CDR2 reads SNEGSKA (reference sequence). This CDR3 has 10 residues. Trimming stripped 3 bases from V and 8 bases from J, with 5 bases between. The CDR3 sequence: CSASSDEQFF. CDR3 nucleotides: TGCAGTGCTAGTTCCGATGAGCAGTTCTTC.